Sequencing of this T cell receptor (beta chain) was carried out in a study of blood T cell repertoires in COVID-19. Sequencing used immunoSEQ multiplex PCR; TCRdb keeps in-frame clones, though not all of them. The table has approximately 280,000 clones, roughly 86% seen once. The sequence derives from a woman younger than 30 who had recovered from COVID-19. Sequencing used PBMCs or T cells enriched from blood (not recorded which).

The CDR3 loop is CASSQELVPLGGYTF. As DNA, the CDR3 is TGCGCCAGCAGCCAAGAACTTGTTCCCCTAGGAGGCTACACCTTC. The chain links TRBV4-1 to TRBJ1-2, with D unclear. Per the germline V gene, CDR1 is MGHRA and CDR2 is YSYEKL. CDR3 size: 15 residues. Trimming removed 0 bases at V and 8 bases at J, with 16 bases between.